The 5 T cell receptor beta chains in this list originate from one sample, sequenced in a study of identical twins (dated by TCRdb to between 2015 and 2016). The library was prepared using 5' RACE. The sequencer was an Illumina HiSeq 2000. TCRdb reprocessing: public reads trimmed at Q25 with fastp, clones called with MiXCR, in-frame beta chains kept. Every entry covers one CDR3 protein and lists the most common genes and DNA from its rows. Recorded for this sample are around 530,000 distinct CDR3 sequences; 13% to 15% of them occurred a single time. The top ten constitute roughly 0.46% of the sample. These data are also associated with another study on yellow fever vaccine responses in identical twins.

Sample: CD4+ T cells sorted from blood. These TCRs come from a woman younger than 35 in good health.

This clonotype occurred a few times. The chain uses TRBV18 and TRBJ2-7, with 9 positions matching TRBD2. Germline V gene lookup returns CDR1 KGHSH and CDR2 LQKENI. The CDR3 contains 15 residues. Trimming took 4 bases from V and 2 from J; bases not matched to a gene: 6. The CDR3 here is CASSLRVAGAYEQYV. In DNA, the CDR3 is TGTGCCAGCTCACTCCGAGTAGCGGGGGCCTACGAGCAGTACGTC.

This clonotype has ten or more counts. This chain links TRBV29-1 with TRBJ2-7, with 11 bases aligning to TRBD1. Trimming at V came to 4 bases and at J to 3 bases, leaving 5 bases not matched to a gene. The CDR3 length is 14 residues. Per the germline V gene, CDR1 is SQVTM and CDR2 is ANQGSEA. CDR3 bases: TGCAGCGTTGCCCGGGACAGGGGGGTCTACGAGCAGTACTTC. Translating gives CSVARDRGVYEQYF.

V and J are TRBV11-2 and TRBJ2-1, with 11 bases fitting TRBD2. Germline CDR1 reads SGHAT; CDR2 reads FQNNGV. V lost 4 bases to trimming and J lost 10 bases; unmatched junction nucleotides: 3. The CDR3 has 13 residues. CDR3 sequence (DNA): TGTGCCAGCAGCTCGACTAGCGGGGAAGAGCAGTTCTTC. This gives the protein CASSSTSGEEQFF.

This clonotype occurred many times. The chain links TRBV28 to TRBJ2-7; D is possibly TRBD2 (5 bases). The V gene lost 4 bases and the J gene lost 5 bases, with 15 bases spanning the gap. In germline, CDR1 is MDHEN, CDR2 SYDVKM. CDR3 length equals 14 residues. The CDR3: CASSSPRRSDEQYV. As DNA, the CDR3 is TGTGCCAGCAGTTCCCCCAGGAGGAGCGACGAGCAGTACGTC.

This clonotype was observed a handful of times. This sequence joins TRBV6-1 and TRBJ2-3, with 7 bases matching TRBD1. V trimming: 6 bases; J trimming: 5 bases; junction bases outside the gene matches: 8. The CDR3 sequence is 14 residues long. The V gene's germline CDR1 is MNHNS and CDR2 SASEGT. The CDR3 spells CASRLHRGIDTQYF. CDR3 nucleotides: TGTGCCAGCAGGCTACACAGGGGAATAGATACGCAGTATTTT.